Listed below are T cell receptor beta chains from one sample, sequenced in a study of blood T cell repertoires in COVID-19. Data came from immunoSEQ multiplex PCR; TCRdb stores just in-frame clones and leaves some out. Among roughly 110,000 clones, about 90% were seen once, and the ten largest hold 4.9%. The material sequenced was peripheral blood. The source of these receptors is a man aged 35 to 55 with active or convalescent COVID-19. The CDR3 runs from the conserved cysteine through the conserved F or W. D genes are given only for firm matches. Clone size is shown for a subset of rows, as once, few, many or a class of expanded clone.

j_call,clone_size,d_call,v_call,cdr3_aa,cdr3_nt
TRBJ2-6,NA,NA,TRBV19,CASRRTVSSGANVLTF,TGTGCCAGTAGACGGACAGTCAGCTCTGGGGCCAACGTCCTGACTTTC
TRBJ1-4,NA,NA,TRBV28,CASSRLDQLEKLFF,TGTGCCAGTAGTCGACTCGATCAGCTGGAAAAACTGTTTTTT
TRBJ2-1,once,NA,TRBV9,CASSALGRYYNEQFF,TGTGCCAGCAGCGCCCTGGGGCGATACTACAATGAGCAGTTCTTC
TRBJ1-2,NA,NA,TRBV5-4,CASQFEGTYGYTF,TGTGCCAGCCAATTCGAGGGCACCTATGGCTACACCTTC
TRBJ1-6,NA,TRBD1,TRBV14,CASSQLGTGASSSPLHF,TGTGCCAGCAGCCAACTTGGGACAGGGGCTTCTTCCTCACCCCTCCACTTT
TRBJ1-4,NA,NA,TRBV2,CASRGGRSTNEKLFF,TGTGCCAGCAGAGGAGGACGTTCAACTAATGAAAAACTGTTTTTT
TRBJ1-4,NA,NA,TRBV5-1,CASNPGTNEKLFF,TGCGCCAGCAACCCGGGGACTAATGAAAAACTGTTTTTT
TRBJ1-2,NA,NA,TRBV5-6,CASSLDSGAYGYTF,TGTGCCAGCAGCTTGGATTCGGGTGCCTATGGCTACACCTTC
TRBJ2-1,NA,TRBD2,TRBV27,CASSLGVRGEQFF,TGTGCCAGCAGTTTAGGGGTGCGGGGGGAGCAGTTCTTC
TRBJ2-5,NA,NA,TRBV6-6,CASSPGRAGEGETQYF,TGTGCCAGCTCCCCAGGGCGGGCAGGGGAGGGCGAGACCCAGTACTTC
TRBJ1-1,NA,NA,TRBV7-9,CASSLPTTEAFF,TGTGCCAGCAGCTTGCCGACTACTGAAGCTTTCTTT
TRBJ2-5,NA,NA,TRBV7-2,CASSLAAASREEEETQYF,TGTGCCAGCAGCTTAGCGGCGGCGAGTCGGGAAGAAGAAGAGACCCAGTACTTC
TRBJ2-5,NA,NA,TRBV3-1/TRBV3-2,CASTQDKEGYMGTQYF,TGTGCCAGCACCCAAGATAAGGAGGGATATATGGGGACCCAGTACTTC
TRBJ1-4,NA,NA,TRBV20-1,CSARTVEKLFF,TGCAGTGCCCGGACTGTTGAAAAACTGTTTTTT
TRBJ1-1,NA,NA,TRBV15,CATSRRTEINTEAFF,TGTGCCACCAGCAGGCGGACAGAAATTAACACTGAAGCTTTCTTT
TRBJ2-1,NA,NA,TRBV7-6,CASSLFQGSSYNEQFF,TGTGCCAGCAGCTTGTTTCAGGGTAGCTCCTACAATGAGCAGTTCTTC
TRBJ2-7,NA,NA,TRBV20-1,CSGTSGEQYF,TGCAGTGGCACGAGCGGCGAGCAGTACTTC
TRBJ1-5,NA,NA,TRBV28,CASRAGAGPTMAQHF,TGTGCCAGCAGGGCCGGTGCTGGGCCTACAATGGCCCAGCATTTT
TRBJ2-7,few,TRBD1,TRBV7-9,CASSLTGGSYEQYF,TGTGCCAGCAGCTTAACAGGGGGGTCCTACGAGCAGTACTTC
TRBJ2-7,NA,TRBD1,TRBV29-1,CSVKGDRSYEQYF,TGCAGCGTAAAGGGGGACAGGTCCTACGAGCAGTACTTC
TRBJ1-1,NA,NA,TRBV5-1,CASSLDKITEAFF,TGCGCCAGCAGCTTGGACAAGATCACTGAAGCTTTCTTT
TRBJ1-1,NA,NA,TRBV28,CASSGPAGPNTEAFF,TGTGCCAGCAGTGGCCCCGCAGGGCCGAACACTGAAGCTTTCTTT
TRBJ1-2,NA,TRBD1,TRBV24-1,CATQGSYGYTF,TGTGCCACACAGGGGTCCTATGGCTACACCTTC
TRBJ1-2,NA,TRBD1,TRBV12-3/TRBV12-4,CASSLDRKYGYTF,TGTGCCAGCAGTTTGGACAGGAAGTATGGCTACACCTTC
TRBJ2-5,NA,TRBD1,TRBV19,CASGTGLYRETQYF,TGTGCCAGTGGGACAGGCCTGTACAGGGAGACCCAGTACTTC
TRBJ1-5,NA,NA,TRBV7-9,CASSPGDGRFEPQHF,TGTGCCAGCAGCCCGGGGGACGGTCGGTTTGAGCCCCAGCATTTT
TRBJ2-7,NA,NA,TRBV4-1,CASSHARATSYEQYF,TGCGCCAGCAGCCACGCCCGAGCGACCTCCTACGAGCAGTACTTC
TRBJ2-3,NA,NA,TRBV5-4,CASSVWRRYTDTQYF,TGTGCCAGCAGCGTCTGGCGGAGATACACAGATACGCAGTATTTT
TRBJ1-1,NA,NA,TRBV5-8,CASSFRQVLNTEAFF,TGTGCCAGCAGCTTCCGACAGGTTCTGAACACTGAAGCTTTCTTT
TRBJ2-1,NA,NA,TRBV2,CASSKQGSNEQFF,TGTGCCAGCAGTAAACAGGGTAGCAATGAGCAGTTCTTC
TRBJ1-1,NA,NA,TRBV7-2,CASSLLGVNTEAFF,TGTGCCAGCAGCTTACTCGGGGTGAACACTGAAGCTTTCTTT
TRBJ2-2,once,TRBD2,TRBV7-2,CASSLASGSTTGELFF,TGTGCCAGCAGCTTAGCCAGCGGGAGTACCACCGGGGAGCTGTTTTTT
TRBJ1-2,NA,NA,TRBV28,CASSFLSEYGYTF,TGTGCCAGCAGTTTTCTGTCCGAGTATGGCTACACCTTC
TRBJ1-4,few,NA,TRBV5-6,CASSLRANEKLFF,TGTGCCAGCAGCTTGAGAGCTAATGAAAAACTGTTTTTT
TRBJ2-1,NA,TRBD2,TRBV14,CASSQLAGGHSEQFF,TGTGCCAGCAGCCAACTAGCGGGAGGGCATAGTGAGCAGTTCTTC
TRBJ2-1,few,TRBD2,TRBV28,CASSLGLAGGPYEQFF,TGTGCCAGCAGCCTCGGACTAGCGGGAGGGCCGTATGAGCAGTTCTTC
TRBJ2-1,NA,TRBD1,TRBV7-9,CASSSGTGIFNEQFF,TGTGCCAGCAGCTCAGGGACAGGAATTTTCAATGAGCAGTTCTTC
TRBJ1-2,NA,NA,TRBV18,CASSPQRRLHEPNYGYTF,TGTGCCAGCTCACCACAACGCAGACTCCATGAACCTAACTATGGCTACACCTTC
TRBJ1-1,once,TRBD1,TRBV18,CASSPTIIQGTNTEAFF,TGTGCCAGCTCACCGACAATTATACAGGGGACGAACACTGAAGCTTTCTTT
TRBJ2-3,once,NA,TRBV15,CATSGGLGITDTQYF,TGTGCCACCAGCGGGGGACTCGGGATCACAGATACGCAGTATTTT
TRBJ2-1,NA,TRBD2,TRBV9,CASSVASGILYEQFF,TGTGCCAGCAGCGTCGCTAGCGGGATTCTCTATGAGCAGTTCTTC
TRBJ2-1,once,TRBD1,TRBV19,CASQGQGINEQFF,TGTGCCAGTCAGGGACAGGGCATTAATGAGCAGTTCTTC
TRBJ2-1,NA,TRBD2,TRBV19,CASSPLAGSNEQFF,TGTGCCAGTAGTCCATTAGCGGGTTCGAATGAGCAGTTCTTC
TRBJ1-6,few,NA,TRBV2,CASSEAPGGNSPLHF,TGTGCCAGCAGTGAAGCTCCCGGGGGGAATTCACCCCTCCACTTT
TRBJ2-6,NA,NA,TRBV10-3,CAISESRGGANVLTF,TGTGCCATCAGTGAAAGCCGCGGTGGGGCCAACGTCCTGACTTTC
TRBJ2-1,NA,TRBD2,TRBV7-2,CASGNQGLGNEQFF,TGTGCCAGCGGAAATCAGGGACTAGGCAATGAGCAGTTCTTC
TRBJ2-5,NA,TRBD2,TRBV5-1,CASIKGVAGGPETQYF,TGCGCCAGCATCAAGGGGGTAGCGGGAGGTCCGGAGACCCAGTACTTC
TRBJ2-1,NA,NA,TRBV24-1,CATSDISGGSYNEQFF,TGTGCCACCAGTGATATAAGCGGAGGCTCCTACAATGAGCAGTTCTTC
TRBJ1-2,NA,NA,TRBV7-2,CASSLDQIPGYGYTF,TGTGCCAGCAGCTTAGACCAGATTCCGGGCTATGGCTACACCTTC
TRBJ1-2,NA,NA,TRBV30,CAWSVMRMTGNYGYTF,TGTGCCTGGAGTGTAATGCGTATGACGGGGAACTATGGCTACACCTTC
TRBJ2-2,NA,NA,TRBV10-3,CATRQARTGELFF,TGTGCCACGCGACAGGCCCGCACCGGGGAGCTGTTTTTT
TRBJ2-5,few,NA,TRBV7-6,CASSAVRLGEETQYF,TGTGCCAGCAGCGCCGTCCGTTTAGGGGAAGAGACCCAGTACTTC
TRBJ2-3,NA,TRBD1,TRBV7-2,CASSLDVGQGVDTQYF,TGTGCCAGCAGCTTAGACGTGGGACAGGGGGTGGATACGCAGTATTTT
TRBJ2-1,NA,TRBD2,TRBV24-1,CATSDPSGGSGAYNEQFF,TGTGCCACCAGTGATCCCTCGGGCGGGAGTGGGGCCTACAATGAGCAGTTCTTC
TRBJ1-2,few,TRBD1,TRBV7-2,CASSLGQGGNYGYTF,TGTGCCAGCAGCTTGGGACAGGGCGGGAACTATGGCTACACCTTC
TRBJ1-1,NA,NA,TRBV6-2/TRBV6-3,CASSWYGGMINTEAFF,TGTGCCAGCAGCTGGTACGGGGGGATGATAAACACTGAAGCTTTCTTT
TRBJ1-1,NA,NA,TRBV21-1,CASSKAGRGDLMNTEAFF,TGTGCCAGCAGCAAAGCGGGCAGGGGCGACCTTATGAACACTGAAGCTTTCTTT
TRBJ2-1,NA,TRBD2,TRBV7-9,CASSLGGLADNEQFF,TGTGCCAGCAGCTTAGGGGGACTAGCGGACAATGAGCAGTTCTTC
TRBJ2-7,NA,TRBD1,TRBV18,CASSPPGQGIYEQYF,TGTGCCAGCTCACCACCAGGACAGGGGATCTACGAGCAGTACTTC